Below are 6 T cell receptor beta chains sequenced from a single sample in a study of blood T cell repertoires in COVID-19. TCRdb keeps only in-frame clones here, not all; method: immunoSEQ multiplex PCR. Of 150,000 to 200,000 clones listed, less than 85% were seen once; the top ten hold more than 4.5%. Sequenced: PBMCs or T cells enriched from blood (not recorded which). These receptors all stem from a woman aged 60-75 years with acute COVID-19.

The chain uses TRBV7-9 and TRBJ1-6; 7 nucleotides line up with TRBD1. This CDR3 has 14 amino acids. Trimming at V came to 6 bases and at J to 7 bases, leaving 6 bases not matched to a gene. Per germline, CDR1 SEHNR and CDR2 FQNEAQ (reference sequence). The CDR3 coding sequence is TGTGCCAGCAGTACGACAGGGAACAATTCACCCCTCCACTTT. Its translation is CASSTTGNNSPLHF.

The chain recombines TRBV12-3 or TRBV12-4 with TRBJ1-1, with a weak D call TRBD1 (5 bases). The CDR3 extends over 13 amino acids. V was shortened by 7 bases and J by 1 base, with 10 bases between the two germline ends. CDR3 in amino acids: CASIEGANTEAFF. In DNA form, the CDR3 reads TGTGCCAGCATCGAAGGGGCGAACACTGAAGCTTTCTTT.

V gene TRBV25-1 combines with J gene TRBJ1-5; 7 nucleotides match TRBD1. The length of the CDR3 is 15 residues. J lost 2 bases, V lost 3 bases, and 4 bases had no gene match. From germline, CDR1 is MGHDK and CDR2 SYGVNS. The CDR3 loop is CASSETGIGNQPQHF. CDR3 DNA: TGTGCCAGCAGTGAGACAGGGATTGGCAATCAGCCCCAGCATTTT.

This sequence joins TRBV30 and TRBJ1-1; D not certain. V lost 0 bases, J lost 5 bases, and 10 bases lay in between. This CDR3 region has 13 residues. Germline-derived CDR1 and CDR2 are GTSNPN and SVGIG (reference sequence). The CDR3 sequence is CAWSVQEDTEAFF. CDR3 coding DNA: TGTGCCTGGAGTGTCCAGGAGGATACTGAAGCTTTCTTT.

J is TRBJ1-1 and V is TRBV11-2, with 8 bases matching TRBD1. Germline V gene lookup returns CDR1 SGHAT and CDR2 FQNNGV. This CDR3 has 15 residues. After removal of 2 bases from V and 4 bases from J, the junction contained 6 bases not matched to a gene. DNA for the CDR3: TGTGCCAGCAGCTTAACCTACAGGGGGATCACTGAAGCTTTCTTT. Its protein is CASSLTYRGITEAFF.

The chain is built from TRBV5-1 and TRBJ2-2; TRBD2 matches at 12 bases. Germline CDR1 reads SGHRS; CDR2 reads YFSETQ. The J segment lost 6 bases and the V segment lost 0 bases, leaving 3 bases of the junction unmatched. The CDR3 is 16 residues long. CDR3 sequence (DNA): TGCGCCAGCAGCTTGGCGACTAGCGGGGGATCCGGGGAGCTGTTTTTT. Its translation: CASSLATSGGSGELFF.